The 31 T cell receptor beta chains presented below share a single source sample, sequenced in a study of blood T cells in healthy people across ages. Next came a second PCR, run for about 6 to 12 cycles, which used a sample-barcoded 5' primer along with a J-beta primer mix. Via MiXCR, TCRdb re-called the 5' RACE reads, giving one row per CDR3 protein. Seen here are approximately 960,000 distinct CDR3 sequences, 25% to 35% observed once, and the top ten hold about 10%. These same data were also listed under a study on T cells of mothers and their children.

Sequencing was performed on blood. Source of these receptors: a woman in her 40s in good health.

The sample holds many counts of this clonotype. V usage is TRBV9 and J usage is TRBJ2-1, with 9 bases that match TRBD2. Trimming removed 0 bases from V and 6 bases from J; junction bases left unmatched: 4. Germline CDR1 SGDLS, CDR2 YYNGEE. The CDR3 has 15 amino acids. CDR3 sequence: CASSVGGGVGNEQFF. The CDR3 nucleotides read TGTGCCAGCAGCGTAGGCGGGGGGGTTGGCAATGAGCAGTTCTTC.

The chain uses TRBV28 and TRBJ2-5; D tentatively fits TRBD1 or TRBD2 (5 bases each). This CDR3 has 17 residues. The germline CDR1 and CDR2 sequences are MDHEN and SYDVKM. V lost 2 bases and J lost 3, with 19 bases in between. CDR3 protein: CASSLQPLGLGEETQYF. Written as DNA, the CDR3 is TGTGCCAGCAGTTTACAACCGTTGGGGCTCGGGGAAGAGACCCAGTACTTC.

This clonotype was observed a handful of times. The V gene is TRBV7-2, the J gene TRBJ2-3; 14 bases are a match to TRBD2. The CDR3 sequence is 15 residues long. Germline V CDR1 and CDR2: SGHTA, FQGNSA. With V trimmed by 8 bases and J by 4 bases, 5 bases remained unmatched. The CDR3 nucleotides read TGTGCCAGCGGTAGACTAGCGGGGGGGGCAGATACGCAGTATTTT. It encodes CASGRLAGGADTQYF.

This clonotype showed up just a few times. The genes are TRBV20-1 and TRBJ2-2; possibly TRBD1 for D (5 bases). Per germline, CDR1 DFQATT and CDR2 SNEGSKA (reference sequence). This CDR3 comprises 13 residues. The V end was cut by 6 bases, the J end by 1 base, with 9 bases between. The CDR3 protein is CSAPTVNTGELFF. CDR3 DNA: TGCAGTGCGCCGACAGTGAACACCGGGGAGCTGTTTTTT.

The rearrangement links TRBV7-9 to TRBJ1-2; tentatively, D is TRBD1 (6 bases). V was pared by 5 bases and J by 0 bases, with 13 bases between. Germline V gene lookup returns CDR1 SEHNR and CDR2 FQNEAQ (reference sequence). The CDR3 consists of 15 residues. CDR3 region: CASSHRDTPNYGYTF. Here the CDR3 DNA reads TGTGCCAGCAGCCACAGGGACACACCTAACTATGGCTACACCTTC. Full variable domain (remainder filled in from reference TRBV7-9 and TRBJ1-2): DTGVSQNPRHKITKRGQNVTFRCDPISEHNRLYWYRQTLGQGPEFLTYFQNEAQLEKSRLLSDRFSAERPKGSFSTLEIQRTEQGDSAMYLCASSHRDTPNYGYTFGSGTRLTVV.

The V and J genes are TRBV7-9 and TRBJ1-2, with D unresolved. The CDR3 runs 17 residues. With 5 bases removed from V and 4 bases from J, the gap between germline ends came to 23 bases. Germline CDR1 SEHNR, CDR2 FQNEAQ (reference sequence). CDR3 bases: TGTGCCAGCAGCCCAAGAGGATTCCCGGGCTTCGGCTATGGCTACACCTTC. Translated, it gives CASSPRGFPGFGYGYTF.

The chain uses TRBV7-9 and TRBJ2-7; D unclear. V dropped 5 bases and J dropped 0 bases, with 17 bases sitting between them. Looked up from germline, CDR1 is SEHNR and CDR2 is FQNEAQ (reference sequence). This CDR3 contains 16 residues. This CDR3 reads CASSPLGFAFSYEQYF. CDR3 sequence (DNA): TGTGCCAGCAGCCCCCTAGGGTTTGCGTTCTCCTACGAGCAGTACTTC. Combining the CDR3 with reference TRBV7-9 and TRBJ2-7 gives the whole variable domain DTGVSQNPRHKITKRGQNVTFRCDPISEHNRLYWYRQTLGQGPEFLTYFQNEAQLEKSRLLSDRFSAERPKGSFSTLEIQRTEQGDSAMYLCASSPLGFAFSYEQYFGPGTRLTVT.

With regard to this clonotype: At one boundary the junction diverges from the germline segment, which might be a read error. The chain uses TRBV6-1 and TRBJ2-1; TRBD1 is a possible D gene (5 bases). The CDR3 loop spans 15 amino acids. Germline lookup yields CDR1 MNHNS and CDR2 SASEGT. CDR3 nucleotides: TGTGTCAGCAACTTAGTATCTACAGGTAACAATGAGCAGTTCTTC. It codes for CVSNLVSTGNNEQFF.

This clonotype was picked up many times. The chain is built from TRBV19 and TRBJ2-7; the D is unclear. Germline CDR1 is LNHDA and CDR2 is SQIVND (reference sequence). Trimming pared 9 bases from V and 3 bases from J, leaving 9 bases between. This CDR3 contains 11 residues. CDR3 nucleotide sequence: TGTGCCAGCAGTTACGGCTACGAGCAGTACTTC. Translated, it gives CASSYGYEQYF.

The V and J genes are TRBV6-2 or TRBV6-3 and TRBJ1-1, with D possibly matching TRBD1 (5 bases). The length of the CDR3 is 14 residues. Germline V gene sequence: CDR1 MNHEY, CDR2 SVGEGT. V lost 0 bases and J 4 bases, leaving 9 bases between the germline ends. The CDR3 DNA follows: TGTGCCAGCAGTTACTCGGGGGTGAGCACTGAAGCTTTCTTT. This codes for CASSYSGVSTEAFF.

This chain joins TRBV7-3 and TRBJ2-7; D is possibly TRBD1 (6 bases). Per germline, CDR1 SGHTA and CDR2 FQGTGA. The CDR3 has 15 amino acids. Trimming pared 5 bases from V and 3 bases from J, leaving 17 bases between. CDR3 residues: CASSPSSRGVYEQYF. CDR3 bases: TGTGCCAGCAGCCCCTCTAGCAGGGGAGTCTACGAGCAGTACTTC.

This clonotype has a handful of counts. J is TRBJ2-5 and V is TRBV28; 8 bases map to TRBD1. Per germline, CDR1 MDHEN and CDR2 SYDVKM. The CDR3 runs 14 residues. Trimming cost V 6 bases and J 5 bases; bases outside gene matches: 8. In DNA, the CDR3 is TGTGCCAGCAGATCCGGGACAGGTGGGGAGACCCAGTACTTC. Amino acids: CASRSGTGGETQYF.

This clonotype appeared a single time. J is TRBJ1-1 and V is TRBV7-2; D is uncertain. The CDR3 is 14 amino acids. Looked up from germline, CDR1 is SGHTA and CDR2 is FQGNSA. The V end lost 4 bases, the J end lost 6 bases, and 15 bases lay between the germline ends. CDR3 in amino acids: CASSSNLQWPEAFF. CDR3 in DNA: TGTGCCAGCAGCTCAAACTTACAGTGGCCTGAAGCTTTCTTT.

This chain links TRBV24-1 with TRBJ2-1; TRBD2 agrees at 11 bases. The CDR3 totals 16 residues. Germline assignment: CDR1 KGHDR and CDR2 SFDVKD. V lost 4 bases to trimming and J lost 4 bases; unmatched junction nucleotides: 5. CDR3 protein: CATSDHLAGGYNEQFF. In DNA form, the CDR3 reads TGTGCCACCAGTGACCACCTAGCGGGGGGTTACAATGAGCAGTTCTTC.

The table lists this clonotype with many counts. The rearrangement uses TRBV20-1 and TRBJ2-5; D is unclear. CDR1 is DFQATT, CDR2 SNEGSKA, per germline (reference sequence). V was shortened by 2 bases and J by 4 bases, with 8 bases between the two germline ends. The CDR3 is 12 amino acids. The CDR3 DNA reads TGCAGTGCTAGAAAACAACTAGAGACCCAGTACTTC. This sequence encodes CSARKQLETQYF.

This clonotype was recorded many times. An end of the junction differs from the germline gene, which may be a read error. The chain is built from TRBV20-1 and TRBJ2-7, with 7 bases identical to TRBD1. CDR3 length: 15 residues. From germline, CDR1 is DFQATT and CDR2 SNEGSKA (reference sequence). CDR3 residues: CSAREGAVSSYEQYF. The CDR3 coding sequence is TGCAGTGCCAGAGAGGGGGCGGTGAGCTCCTACGAGCAGTACTTC.

This clonotype came up a few times. The rearrangement joins TRBV5-1 to TRBJ2-2, with D possibly TRBD1 on 6 matching bases. With 1 base removed from V and 5 bases from J, the gap between germline ends came to 15 bases. Per the germline V gene, CDR1 is SGHRS and CDR2 is YFSETQ. The CDR3 runs to 16 residues. In DNA form, the CDR3 reads TGCGCCAGCAGCTTGACCAGCACAGGGTCTACCGGGGAGCTGTTTTTT. Protein sequence: CASSLTSTGSTGELFF.

The chain combines TRBV7-8 with TRBJ1-5; 8 nucleotides line up with TRBD1. The CDR3 is 20 residues long. The V gene's germline CDR1 is SGHVS and CDR2 FQNEAQ. Losses at the gene ends were 5 bases for V and 0 bases for J; bases not matched to a gene: 18. The chain's CDR3 is CASSKDRAQSLFYSNQPQHF. Written as DNA, the CDR3 is TGTGCCAGCAGCAAGGACAGGGCCCAGTCCTTATTCTATAGCAATCAGCCCCAGCATTTT.

The sample holds many counts of this clonotype. The CDR3 sequence: CASSFQRGGTGELFF. Written as DNA, the CDR3 is TGTGCCAGCAGCTTTCAGCGGGGGGGCACCGGGGAGCTGTTTTTT. The chain is built from TRBV11-3 and TRBJ2-2; 10 nucleotides align to TRBD2. The junction had 2 bases not matched to a gene; V was cut back by 3 bases and J by 4 bases. The V gene's germline CDR1 is SGHNT and CDR2 YENEEA. CDR3 length equals 15 residues. Looking up the rest from reference TRBV11-3 and TRBJ2-2 gives the full variable domain: EAGVVQSPRYKIIEKKQPVAFWCNPISGHNTLYWYLQNLGQGPELLIRYENEEAVDDSQLPKDRFSAERLKGVDSTLKIQPAELGDSAVYLCASSFQRGGTGELFFGEGSRLTVL.

CDR3 DNA: TGTGCCAGCAGCCCTAGGAGTAGTTTGGAGACCCAGTACTTC. Protein: CASSPRSSLETQYF. V gene TRBV25-1 combines with J gene TRBJ2-5; D uncertain. The CDR3 consists of 14 residues. Germline V gives CDR1 MGHDK, CDR2 SYGVNS. Trimming shortened V by 6 bases and J by 5 bases, and 16 bases separated the two germline ends.

At least ten counts were recorded for this clonotype. The chain uses TRBV7-3 and TRBJ2-3, with 7 bases aligning to TRBD1. V trimming: 4 bases; J trimming: 1 base; junction bases outside the gene matches: 8. CDR1 and CDR2 (germline): SGHTA, FQGTGA. This CDR3 comprises 16 residues. CDR3 in DNA: TGTGCCAGCAGCTCTAAGACCGGGACAGGCACAGATACGCAGTATTTT. Translating it yields CASSSKTGTGTDTQYF.

As concerns this clonotype: A much larger clone differs from this one at a single base, so this may be a read error. The chain joins TRBV7-2 to TRBJ2-6; D might be TRBD1 (5 bases). Germline V CDR1 and CDR2: SGHTA, FQGNSA. This CDR3 spans 14 amino acids. The CDR3 nucleotides are TGTGCCAGCAGCGAGATGAGTGGGGCCAACGTCCGGACTTTC. It codes for CASSEMSGANVRTF.

The chain links TRBV12-5 to TRBJ1-2, with 8 bases lining up with TRBD1. The V segment lost 5 bases and the J segment 6 bases; nucleotides outside the gene matches: 8. The V gene's germline CDR1 is LGHNT and CDR2 FRNRAP. CDR3 length: 14 residues. In DNA form, the CDR3 reads TGTGCTAGTGGTCGTGGGACAGGATTTAATGGCTACACCTTC. It codes for CASGRGTGFNGYTF.

The chain recombines TRBV28 with TRBJ1-5; 9 bases match TRBD1. The CDR3 spans 16 residues. Germline V CDR1 and CDR2: MDHEN, SYDVKM. V trimming: 9 bases; J trimming: 0 bases; junction bases outside the gene matches: 9. CDR3 in DNA: TGTGCCAGTAGACAGGGGGGAGGGTATAGCAATCAGCCCCAGCATTTT. Its translation is CASRQGGGYSNQPQHF.

This clonotype was counted between two and nine times. One junction end disagrees with the germline gene, perhaps due to a read error. As DNA, the CDR3 is TGTGCTAGCAGCCTCGGGGCAGGTCGCTCCCACAAGCAGTACTTC. It specifies CASSLGAGRSHKQYF. The chain uses TRBV7-7 and TRBJ2-7; D may match TRBD1 or TRBD2 (5 bases each). Germline loops: CDR1 SSHAT, CDR2 FNYEAQ (reference sequence). There are 15 residues in the CDR3.

The V and J genes are TRBV24-1 and TRBJ1-1; perhaps TRBD1 as D (5 bases). Between the trimmed V and J ends, which lost 4 bases and 4 bases, there was a span of 9 bases. This CDR3 contains 13 residues. Looked up from germline, CDR1 is KGHDR and CDR2 is SFDVKD. The CDR3 sequence: CATSERRGTEAFF. DNA of the CDR3: TGTGCCACCAGTGAGAGGAGGGGCACTGAAGCTTTCTTT.

V usage is TRBV20-1 and J usage is TRBJ1-2; D unclear. The CDR3 loop spans 11 amino acids. From germline, CDR1 is DFQATT and CDR2 SNEGSKA (reference sequence). Trimming shortened V by 3 bases and J by 6 bases, and 8 bases separated the two germline ends. The DNA for the CDR3 is TGCAGTGCTAGTTTCTACAATGGCTACACCTTC. This gives the protein CSASFYNGYTF.

The genes are TRBV6-6 and TRBJ2-1; D unclear. Germline V gene sequence: CDR1 MNHNY, CDR2 SVGAGI (reference sequence). This CDR3 comprises 14 residues. V was cut by 6 bases and J by 4 bases, with 13 bases left in between. The CDR3, as DNA: TGTGCCAGCAGCCCGGTGAAGCTTTACAATGAGCAGTTCTTC. Residues: CASSPVKLYNEQFF.

This chain links TRBV7-9 with TRBJ2-5; weak D call: TRBD1 (7 bases). The end of the DNA is better explained by TRBJ2-7, so the J call may be wrong. This CDR3 is 16 amino acids long. In germline, CDR1 is SEHNR, CDR2 FQNEAQ (reference sequence). Here the CDR3 reads CASSLDSEGASYEQYF. The CDR3 DNA follows: TGTGCCAGCAGCTTAGACTCGGAGGGGGCTTCATACGAGCAGTACTTC.

As regards this clonotype: A much larger clone differs from this one at a single base, so this may be a read error. V and J are TRBV20-1 and TRBJ2-3, with D possibly matching TRBD2 (5 bases). Germline CDR1 DFQATT, CDR2 SNEGSKA (reference sequence). The CDR3 extends over 12 amino acids. CDR3 amino acids: CSARPSTATQYF. DNA of the CDR3: TGCAGTGCTAGGCCTAGCACAGCTACGCAGTATTTT.

This rearrangement joins TRBV20-1 to TRBJ2-7, with D maybe TRBD1 (6 bases). CDR1 is DFQATT and CDR2 is SNEGSKA in the germline V gene (reference sequence). The CDR3 has 12 amino acids. V gave up 1 base and J gave up 5 bases, with 9 bases separating them. This chain's CDR3 is CSARAGGHEQYF. DNA for the CDR3: TGCAGTGCTAGAGCTGGGGGCCACGAGCAGTACTTC.